The T cell receptor beta chain under discussion was sequenced for a study of breast tumors, draining lymph nodes, adjacent tissues. The lymph nodes were axillary draining lymph nodes from breast cancer patients. This clonotype was observed many times. Antigen: not known. After removal of 0 bases from V and 6 bases from J, the junction contained 0 bases not matched to a gene. Germline V CDR1 and CDR2: SGHRS, YFSETQ. There are 14 residues in the CDR3. Using its own MiXCR run on the multiplex PCR reads, TCRdb lists one record per CDR3 protein. The sample lists approximately 190,000 distinct CDR3 sequences, 30% to 40% occurring once. Study-level results: Tumor repertoires ranked between lymph nodes and nontumor tissue in diversity, with V and J gene preferences. Tumor T cell lymph node origin was a supported hypothesis, not proven. Tumor and nontumor repertoires were significantly more similar in luminal-like than in basal-like breast cancer.

Sequencing used axillary lymph node tissue. V usage is TRBV5-1 and J usage is TRBJ1-4, with TRBD1 matching 9 bases. The clonotype comes from a female donor with breast cancer. Some clones in this sample may be carry-over from other donors' samples. CDR3 amino acids: CASSLGQGDEKLFF. As DNA, the CDR3 is TGCGCCAGCAGCTTGGGACAGGGGGATGAAAAACTGTTTTTT.